The rows below give T cell receptor beta chains drawn from one sample of a study of patients and donors after allogeneic stem cell transplantation. TCRdb passed the RT-PCR reads through MiXCR, listing each CDR3 protein once. The data hold roughly 180,000 distinct CDR3 sequences, with more than 35% observed a single time. The source material was blood, either unsorted or a sorted T cell fraction (not recorded which). These receptors originate from a human donor who was either an allogeneic HSCT recipient or a stem cell or donor lymphocyte infusion donor (not recorded which). It is not recorded whose cells these are; they may come from a transplant donor. The conserved cysteine and the conserved F or W are not part of the CDR3 here. D genes are given only for firm matches. Expanded clones get a size class; other rows say once, few or many, or leave the size out.

. . TRBV7-9 ASSGSPDYNIQY
. . TRBV4-1 ASSQEERKYNEQF
TRBD1 . TRBV28 ASREGGTDYQPQH
TRBD1 . TRBV5-8 ASSLVRTGGNLEFTEAF
. many TRBV2 ASSESAYEQY
. few TRBV4-3 ASSLGVGGNTEAF
TRBD2 few TRBV20-1 SARDPTLGLAGYTDTQY
. . TRBV12-3/TRBV12-4 ASSHRSGATYEQY
. . TRBV29-1 SVELGYGYT
TRBD1 few TRBV12-3/TRBV12-4 VSSLRGGRNTEAF
. . TRBV11-2 ASSLGAGAGNTIY
. . TRBV13 ASSPRGRGGNTIY